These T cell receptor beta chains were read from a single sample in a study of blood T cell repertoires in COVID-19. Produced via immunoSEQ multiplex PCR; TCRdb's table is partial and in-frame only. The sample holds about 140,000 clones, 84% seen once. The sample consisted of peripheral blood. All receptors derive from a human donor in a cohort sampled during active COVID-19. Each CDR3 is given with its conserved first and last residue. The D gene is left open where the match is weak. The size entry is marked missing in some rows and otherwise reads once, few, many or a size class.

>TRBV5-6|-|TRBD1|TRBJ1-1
CASRATGGDEAFF
TGTGCCAGCAGGGCGACAGGGGGTGATGAAGCTTTCTTT
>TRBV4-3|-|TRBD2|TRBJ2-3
CASSRRLAGGLGTDTQYF
TGCGCCAGCAGCCGGCGGCTAGCGGGGGGGTTGGGAACAGATACGCAGTATTTT
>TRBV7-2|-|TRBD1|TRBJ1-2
CASSLAGQGATGYTF
TGTGCCAGCAGCTTAGCGGGGCAGGGGGCTACTGGCTACACCTTC
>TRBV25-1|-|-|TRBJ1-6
CASSEVTTLNSPLHF
TGTGCCAGCAGTGAAGTTACTACCCTTAATTCACCCCTCCACTTT
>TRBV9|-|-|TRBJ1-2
CASSAGQSNGYTF
TGTGCCAGCAGCGCTGGGCAGTCAAATGGCTACACCTTC
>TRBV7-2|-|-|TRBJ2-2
CASSFQGRNTGELFF
TGTGCCAGCAGCTTTCAGGGGCGCAACACCGGGGAGCTGTTTTTT
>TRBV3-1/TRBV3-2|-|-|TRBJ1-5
CASSQAGFQPQHF
TGTGCCAGCAGCCAGGCAGGGTTCCAGCCCCAGCATTTT
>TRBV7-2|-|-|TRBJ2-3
CASSLGALTHTQYF
TGTGCCAGCAGCTTGGGGGCGCTCACCCATACGCAGTATTTT
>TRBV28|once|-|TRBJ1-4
CASKLVAAANEKLFF
TGTGCCAGCAAGTTGGTCGCGGCGGCTAATGAAAAACTGTTTTTT
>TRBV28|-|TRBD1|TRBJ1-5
CASTQATGRNQPQHF
TGTGCCAGCACCCAAGCGACAGGGCGCAATCAGCCCCAGCATTTT
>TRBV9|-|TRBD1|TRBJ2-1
CASSVSPGTGSNEQFF
TGTGCCAGCAGCGTATCCCCCGGGACAGGGAGCAATGAGCAGTTCTTC
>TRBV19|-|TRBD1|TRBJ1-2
CASSSPGQRVDGYTF
TGTGCCAGTAGTTCTCCGGGACAGCGCGTGGATGGCTACACCTTC